What follows are 25 T cell receptor beta chains derived from one specimen sequenced in a study of T cell responses to AZD1222 COVID-19 vaccine (dated by TCRdb to the early 2020s). In the paper's terms, the time point label means: baseline before first vaccination. In light of the paper, this sample's treatment or condition label describes: meningococcal conjugate vaccine given as trial control. Library prep was done by the immunoSEQ multiplex PCR assay. This is the immuneACCESS table as TCRdb keeps it, with only in-frame sequences that have V and J called. A part of the clones is gone; compared with another copy, unresolved V genes explain less than half, and the rest is unexplained. The sample table records around 150,000 clones; more than 70% of these occur just once. Of the sample, around 3.4% falls within the top ten clones. This material consisted of peripheral blood, taken on day 0 of MenACWY control vaccination. Source of these receptors: an adult in good health.

V is TRBV7-2 and J is TRBJ1-5, with 10 bases identical to TRBD1. This CDR3 spans 17 amino acids. CDR1 is SGHTA and CDR2 is FQGNSA in the germline V gene. Trimming took 5 bases from V and 4 from J; bases not matched to a gene: 11. The CDR3 protein is CASSRVPGQGRNQPQHF. DNA for the CDR3: TGTGCCAGCAGCCGCGTCCCGGGACAGGGGCGGAATCAGCCCCAGCATTTT. Combining the CDR3 with reference TRBV7-2 and TRBJ1-5 gives the whole variable domain GAGVSQSPSNKVTEKGKDVELRCDPISGHTALYWYRQSLGQGLEFLIYFQGNSAPDKSGLPSDRFSAERTGGSVSTLTIQRTQQEDSAVYLCASSRVPGQGRNQPQHFGDGTRLSIL.

There are a few counts of this clone. The J gene is TRBJ1-2, the V gene TRBV11-3; 12 bases line up with TRBD1. V lost 5 bases to trimming and J lost 9 bases; unmatched junction nucleotides: 13. The CDR3 sequence is 16 residues long. CDR1 is SGHNT, CDR2 YENEEA, per germline. The CDR3 nucleotides are TGTGCCAGCAGCCCTAGCCGTACGGGACAGGGGGCACGCTACACCTTC. This gives the protein CASSPSRTGQGARYTF.

This chain joins TRBV18 and TRBJ2-1, with D unclear. Germline V gene sequence: CDR1 KGHSH, CDR2 LQKENI. V lost 2 bases and J 7 bases, leaving 24 bases between the germline ends. This CDR3 has 18 residues. DNA for the CDR3: TGTGCCAGCTCACCAGTGCGGCCGCACCTTTCCCCTGTTAATGAGCAGTTCTTC. Its translation: CASSPVRPHLSPVNEQFF.

Of note for this clone: The sample contains more than one DNA sequence encoding this CDR3. The gene calls are TRBV15 and TRBJ1-1; no clear D gene. CDR1 and CDR2 from the germline V gene are LNHNV and YYDKDF (reference sequence). This CDR3 contains 13 residues. The V gene lost 3 bases and the J gene lost 7 bases, with 12 bases spanning the gap. The CDR3 spells CATSRPTQYEAFF. The CDR3 nucleotides are TGTGCCACCAGCAGGCCCACACAGTATGAAGCTTTCTTT.

V usage is TRBV30 and J usage is TRBJ1-1; weak D call: TRBD1 (5 bases). This CDR3 is 13 amino acids long. Trimming removed 3 bases at V and 1 base at J, with 9 bases between. From germline, CDR1 is GTSNPN and CDR2 SVGIG (reference sequence). This CDR3 reads CAWSREQNTEAFF. Written as DNA, the CDR3 is TGTGCCTGGAGCAGGGAACAGAACACTGAAGCTTTCTTT.

The chain recombines TRBV7-9 with TRBJ1-1; no reliable D call. Germline V gene sequence: CDR1 SEHNR, CDR2 FQNEAQ (reference sequence). This CDR3 comprises 13 residues. Between the trimmed V and J ends, which lost 3 bases and 3 bases, there was a span of 8 bases. CDR3 sequence: CASSFYGYTEAFF. CDR3 coding DNA: TGTGCCAGCAGCTTCTACGGGTACACTGAAGCTTTCTTT. The variable domain in full, completed from reference TRBV7-9 and TRBJ1-1, reads DTGVSQNPRHKITKRGQNVTFRCDPISEHNRLYWYRQTLGQGPEFLTYFQNEAQLEKSRLLSDRFSAERPKGSFSTLEIQRTEQGDSAMYLCASSFYGYTEAFFGQGTRLTVV.

The rearrangement links TRBV14 to TRBJ1-1; 7 bases map to TRBD1. V shed 1 base, J shed 4 bases, and the junction held 3 bases outside the gene matches. CDR3 length: 14 residues. Germline CDR1 reads SGHDN; CDR2 reads FVKESK. The DNA for the CDR3 is TGTGCCAGCAGCCAAGTCAACAGGGGCACTGAAGCTTTCTTT. This translates into CASSQVNRGTEAFF.

For this clone: The junction does not match germline at one end; this may be a read error. The chain carries TRBV7-9 and TRBJ1-1; tentatively, D is TRBD1 (6 bases). Germline CDR1 and CDR2: SEHNR and FQNEAQ (reference sequence). The CDR3 extends over 12 amino acids. CDR3 protein: CASNLGGQEAFF. The CDR3, as DNA: TGTGCCAGCAACTTAGGAGGACAGGAAGCTTTCTTT.

The chain links TRBV14 to TRBJ1-1; D is ambiguous. V was trimmed by 0 bases and J by 1 base, leaving 6 bases between them. The CDR3 extends over 14 amino acids. In germline, CDR1 is SGHDN, CDR2 FVKESK. The CDR3 sequence is CASSQDLRNTEAFF. The CDR3 DNA sequence: TGTGCCAGCAGCCAAGATCTGCGGAACACTGAAGCTTTCTTT. The full variable domain, in which reference TRBV14 and TRBJ1-1 provide the parts outside the CDR3, is EAGVTQFPSHSVIEKGQTVTLRCDPISGHDNLYWYRRVMGKEIKFLLHFVKESKQDESGMPNNRFLAERTGGTYSTLKVQPAELEDSGVYFCASSQDLRNTEAFFGQGTRLTVV.

The chain uses TRBV18 and TRBJ1-2, with D possibly TRBD1 on 5 matching bases. Germline values: CDR1 KGHSH, CDR2 LQKENI. The CDR3 is made up of 13 amino acids. The V end lost 2 bases, the J end lost 3 bases, and 7 bases lay between the germline ends. The DNA of the CDR3 is TGTGCCAGCTCACCAGCGACAGACTATGGCTACACCTTC. Translated, it gives CASSPATDYGYTF.

The J gene is TRBJ2-7, the V gene TRBV6-2 or TRBV6-3; 9 bases agree with TRBD2. The length of the CDR3 is 15 residues. The germline V gene has CDR1 MNHEY and CDR2 SVGEGT. V was clipped by 2 bases and J by 0 bases; unmatched bases: 2. The CDR3 is CASSYQTSGSYEQYF. The CDR3 nucleotides are TGTGCCAGCAGTTACCAGACTAGCGGCTCCTACGAGCAGTACTTC.

The chain combines TRBV11-2 with TRBJ2-1; D possibly corresponds to TRBD2 (7 bases). CDR1 and CDR2 (germline): SGHAT, FQNNGV. V lost 1 base, J lost 9 bases, and 13 bases lay in between. The CDR3 is 14 residues long. The CDR3 here is CASSLVRGRGEQFF. CDR3 sequence (DNA): TGTGCCAGCAGCTTAGTTAGGGGGAGGGGTGAGCAGTTCTTC.

Here the CDR3 reads CAISPGQGTQYF. The CDR3 DNA is TGTGCCATCAGCCCGGGACAGGGCACGCAGTATTTT. The chain has TRBV10-3 and TRBJ2-3; 9 bases map to TRBD1. V dropped 6 bases and J dropped 9; count of bases not matched to a gene: 4. CDR3 size: 12 residues. Germline V CDR1 and CDR2: ENHRY, SYGVKD.

Written as DNA, the CDR3 is TGCGCCAGCAGCCACATTGGGTGGACAGGACAGTTCACTGAAGCTTTCTTT. It codes for CASSHIGWTGQFTEAFF. The J gene is TRBJ1-1, the V gene TRBV4-3, with 7 bases matching TRBD1. Germline trimming cut 3 bases from V and 4 bases from J; bases unmatched to any gene: 14. The CDR3 is 17 amino acids. The germline CDR1 and CDR2 sequences are LGHNA and YSLEER.

The V and J genes are TRBV4-3 and TRBJ2-5, with 10 bases fitting TRBD2. V lost 4 bases, J lost 4 bases, and 6 bases stayed unmatched. From germline, CDR1 is LGHNA and CDR2 YSLEER. The CDR3 length is 15 residues. The CDR3 region has the DNA TGCGCCAGCAGCCTAAGCGGGGGGGCCGTAGAGACCCAGTACTTC. Encoded protein: CASSLSGGAVETQYF.

V and J are TRBV19 and TRBJ1-2, with D unresolved. This CDR3 is built from 12 residues. Looked up from germline, CDR1 is LNHDA and CDR2 is SQIVND (reference sequence). Between the trimmed V and J ends, which lost 5 bases and 3 bases, there was a span of 7 bases. CDR3 in amino acids: CASSPHYYGYTF. The CDR3 region has the DNA TGTGCCAGTAGTCCCCATTACTATGGCTACACCTTC.

The V call is TRBV5-1, the J call TRBJ2-2, with TRBD1 matching 8 bases. J was trimmed by 4 bases and V by 4 bases; bases with no gene match: 9. This CDR3 is built from 16 residues. Germline CDR1 reads SGHRS; CDR2 reads YFSETQ. The CDR3 sequence is CASSLPGGQGTGELFF. The CDR3 DNA reads TGCGCCAGCAGCCTCCCTGGCGGACAGGGCACCGGGGAGCTGTTTTTT.

The chain carries TRBV29-1 and TRBJ2-7; D gene unclear. Trimming shortened V by 1 base and J by 0 bases, and 10 bases separated the two germline ends. Germline assignment: CDR1 SQVTM and CDR2 ANQGSEA. The CDR3 runs to 14 residues. CDR3 sequence reads: CSVEGPTSSYEQYF. Here the CDR3 DNA reads TGCAGCGTTGAAGGGCCTACGAGCTCCTACGAGCAGTACTTC.

The CDR3 sequence: CASSPVRNTGELFF. The DNA of the CDR3 is TGTGCCAGCAGCCCCGTAAGGAACACCGGGGAGCTGTTTTTT. This chain links TRBV7-2 with TRBJ2-2; D remains unclear. CDR1 is SGHTA and CDR2 is FQGNSA in the germline V gene. This CDR3 has 14 residues. Trimming removed 5 bases at V and 1 base at J, with 8 bases between.

The chain joins TRBV5-1 to TRBJ2-5; D call uncertain. The CDR3 is made up of 13 amino acids. Trimming removed 4 bases at V and 3 bases at J, with 10 bases between. Germline V gene data show CDR1 as SGHRS and CDR2 as YFSETQ. This chain's CDR3 is CASSPRVEETQYF. The CDR3 DNA sequence: TGCGCCAGCAGCCCTAGGGTGGAAGAGACCCAGTACTTC.

The V call is TRBV6-5, the J call TRBJ1-1; 7 nucleotides line up with TRBD1. J gave up 6 bases and V 7 bases, and 2 bases lay outside the gene matches. CDR1 is MNHEY, CDR2 SVGAGI, per germline. This CDR3 is built from 11 residues. The CDR3 protein is CASTGGSEAFF. CDR3 DNA: TGTGCCAGCACAGGGGGGTCTGAAGCTTTCTTT.

For the CDR3, the DNA is TGTGCCAGCAGCCCGCTAGGTGAAGGAGGCGGGGAGCTGTTTTTT. Translation: CASSPLGEGGGELFF. The genes are TRBV14 and TRBJ2-2; D is perhaps TRBD2 (5 bases). In germline, CDR1 is SGHDN, CDR2 FVKESK. This CDR3 spans 15 amino acids. V was pared by 4 bases and J by 7 bases, with 16 bases between.

This chain joins TRBV5-1 and TRBJ2-6, with D perhaps assigned TRBD1 or TRBD2 (5 bases each). The CDR3 totals 16 residues. With 5 bases removed from V and 2 bases from J, the gap between germline ends came to 14 bases. CDR1 and CDR2 from the germline V gene are SGHRS and YFSETQ. For the CDR3, the DNA is TGCGCCAGCAGGAATGGGACCGTTGCTGGGGCCAACGTCCTGACTTTC. It translates to CASRNGTVAGANVLTF. The full variable domain, rest sourced from reference TRBV5-1 and TRBJ2-6, is KAGVTQTPRYLIKTRGQQVTLSCSPISGHRSVSWYQQTPGQGLQFLFEYFSETQRNKGNFPGRFSGRQFSNSRSEMNVSTLELGDSALYLCASRNGTVAGANVLTFGAGSRLTVL.

This clone turned up a few times. This chain links TRBV7-2 with TRBJ2-5; D is unclear. CDR3 length: 14 amino acids. The ends were cut back, 5 bases at V and 1 base at J, with 11 bases in the middle. Germline CDR1 and CDR2: SGHTA and FQGNSA. The CDR3 nucleotides are TGTGCCAGCAGCCCGTCAAGGTCCCAAGAGACCCAGTACTTC. It is translated as CASSPSRSQETQYF.

V and J are TRBV13 and TRBJ2-3, with D possibly being TRBD2 (6 bases). CDR3 length: 13 residues. V dropped 6 bases and J dropped 4 bases, with 11 bases sitting between them. Germline loops: CDR1 PRHDT, CDR2 FYEKMQ (reference sequence). This CDR3 reads CASSIGSPDTQYF. CDR3 nucleotide sequence: TGTGCCAGCAGTATCGGGAGCCCAGATACGCAGTATTTT.